The clone carrying this TCR beta chain was counted a few times. Its antigen remains unknown. This specimen belongs to a study of beta chain features in type 1 diabetes. Study observations and caveats: Any HLA-type effect on TCRB rearrangement remained unresolved here. Type 1 diabetes patients had TCRB CDR3s that were shorter (moderately but significantly so) in all four CD4+ subsets.

Reverse transcription of all isolated RNA meant that expressed TCRB transcripts were sequenced. The repertoire was sequenced with immunoSEQ multiplex PCR; TCRdb's copy has only in-frame clones and lacks some. The table has more than 250,000 clones, just over 20% seen once. The CDR3 spans 14 residues. V gave up 0 bases and J gave up 3 bases, with 8 bases separating them. CDR1 and CDR2 (germline): MGHRA, YSYEKL. This chain links TRBV4-1 with TRBJ1-2; TRBD1 might be the D (5 bases). The sequencing input was naive CD4+ T cells from blood. This sequence was found in a woman aged 40 to 49 with type 1 diabetes. As DNA, the CDR3 is TGCGCCAGCAGCCAAGATCAACAGGACTATGGCTACACCTTC. As protein: CASSQDQQDYGYTF.